Described below is a single T cell receptor beta chain sequence and its context. The record originates from a study of cytomegalovirus exposure and HLA in healthy donors. CDR1 MNHNS and CDR2 SASEGT come from the germline V gene. Trimming pared 5 bases from V and 5 bases from J, leaving 12 bases between. CDR3 size: 13 residues. Sequencing was performed with immunoSEQ multiplex PCR; in TCRdb, only in-frame clones are kept and a portion is missing. The sample lists approximately 57,000 clones, roughly 93% seen once, with 4.5% to 6% in the top ten. The gene calls are TRBV6-1 and TRBJ1-2, with D perhaps matching TRBD1 (5 bases). This TCR was sampled from a woman aged 18-30 years in good health and CMV-seronegative. Input material: PBMCs. This CDR3 is CASSKLRGYGYTF. CDR3 DNA sequence: TGTGCCAGCAGTAAACTACGGGGGTATGGCTACACCTTC.